This TCR beta chain emerged from a study of sequential checkpoint blockade in melanoma. Turning to the study itself: Patients were randomized 1:1 to nivolumab-then-ipilimumab or ipilimumab-then-nivolumab first-line. After both sequences, patients received maintenance nivolumab. About 90 pretreatment tumor DNA samples were TCRβ immunosequenced. Twenty-two patients had tumor biopsies before treatment and at week 13.

The CDR3 totals 14 residues. V lost 0 bases, J lost 4 bases, and 10 bases lay in between. Germline V gene lookup returns CDR1 MNHGY and CDR2 SAAAGT. Treatment: randomized to nivolumab then ipilimumab (arm A) or the reverse (arm B). The data were produced by immunoSEQ multiplex PCR, yet TCRdb's version contains in-frame clones alone and is incomplete. The sample shows thousands of clones, 20% to 25% of them seen only once. The sample in question was tumor tissue (inferred from file names), obtained from a patient given nivolumab and ipilimumab in sequence. This rearrangement joins TRBV6-8 to TRBJ2-7, with a possible D match to TRBD2 (6 bases). The clonotype comes from a human donor with melanoma. The CDR3 here is CASSYSSGGYEQYF. CDR3 bases: TGTGCCAGCAGTTACTCCAGCGGAGGGTACGAGCAGTACTTC.